This T cell receptor (beta chain) appears in the sequencing data of a study of Graves' ophthalmopathy and Graves' hyperthyroidism. Investigators amplified TCR beta CDR3 regions from RNA transcripts. HTBI primers were used in a first-round RT-PCR, which preceded a second-round multiplex PCR. One entry per CDR3 protein results from TCRdb running MiXCR on the multiplex PCR reads. The sample lists about 1.2 million distinct CDR3 sequences, about two fifths occurring once. The V gene end was trimmed by 0 bases and the J gene end by 4 bases; junction bases not matched to a gene: 5. The CDR3 sequence is 16 residues long. Germline-derived CDR1 and CDR2 are LNHNV and YYDKDF (reference sequence). This clonotype came up many times.

Sequencing was done on a sample of peripheral blood or thyroid tissue (not recorded which). V gene TRBV15 combines with J gene TRBJ2-7; 11 bases match TRBD2. The clonotype originates from an adult man with Graves' hyperthyroidism. The CDR3 bases are TGTGCCACCAGCAGAGATAGACTAGCGGGAAGGTACGAGCAGTACTTC. Residues: CATSRDRLAGRYEQYF.